Listed below are T cell receptor beta chains from one sample, sequenced in a study of regulatory T cells in long-lasting Graves disease. MiXCR, applied by TCRdb to the multiplex PCR reads, yields one record per CDR3 protein. In the table there are some 220,000 distinct CDR3 sequences, around 19% of which are singletons. Separately, the same data were catalogued under a study of T cells in Graves' hyperthyroidism and ophthalmopathy.

Here the sequenced sample was peripheral blood mononuclear cells (PBMCs), taken at new diagnosis, from a patient treated with antithyroid drugs. The receptors stem from a woman in her 30s with Graves disease. Each CDR3 is given with its conserved first and last residue. D genes are given only for firm matches. Clone sizes are given selectively: once, few, many, or a class where the clone is expanded.

clone size: many
V gene: TRBV27
J gene: TRBJ2-1
D gene: NA
CDR3 DNA: TGTGCCAGCAGCAACTCGATCTCGTACAATGAGCAGTTCTTC
CDR3 protein: CASSNSISYNEQFF

clone size: many
V gene: TRBV6-5
J gene: TRBJ1-2
D gene: TRBD1
CDR3 DNA: TGTGCCAGCAGTTACCCTTCTCAGGGGGCAGATGGCTACACCTTC
CDR3 protein: CASSYPSQGADGYTF

clone size: many
V gene: TRBV28
J gene: TRBJ2-1
D gene: NA
CDR3 DNA: TGTGCCAGCAGTTTATCCGGCAGGGGGGGGTACAATGAGCAGTTCTTC
CDR3 protein: CASSLSGRGGYNEQFF

clone size: NA
V gene: TRBV27
J gene: TRBJ2-1
D gene: TRBD1
CDR3 DNA: TGTGCCAGCAACCTGGGACAGGGCCACAATGAGCAGTTCTTC
CDR3 protein: CASNLGQGHNEQFF

clone size: many
V gene: TRBV5-6
J gene: TRBJ1-3
D gene: TRBD1
CDR3 DNA: TGTGCCAGCCAAGACGGGACAGGGGGCGCATTCGGAAACACCATATATTTT
CDR3 protein: CASQDGTGGAFGNTIYF

clone size: few
V gene: TRBV19
J gene: TRBJ1-1
D gene: NA
CDR3 DNA: TGTGCCAGTAGTAGGTCCGGGGAGGGTAGTGCTTTCTTT
CDR3 protein: CASSRSGEGSAFF

clone size: NA
V gene: TRBV28
J gene: TRBJ2-5
D gene: NA
CDR3 DNA: TGTGCCAGCAGCCTCTTCCCGGAGGACGGCCAAGAGACCCAGTACTTC
CDR3 protein: CASSLFPEDGQETQYF

clone size: few
V gene: TRBV20-1
J gene: TRBJ1-1
D gene: NA
CDR3 DNA: TGCAGTGCTAATACTAGGCCGGCCACTGAAGCTTTCTTT
CDR3 protein: CSANTRPATEAFF

clone size: NA
V gene: TRBV29-1
J gene: TRBJ2-1
D gene: NA
CDR3 DNA: TGCAGCGCCGACCGGAGTCCTACCTACAATGAGCAGTTCTTC
CDR3 protein: CSADRSPTYNEQFF

clone size: few
V gene: TRBV6-4
J gene: TRBJ1-2
D gene: TRBD1
CDR3 DNA: TGTGCCAGCAGTGACTCGACAGGGGGTGGCTACACCTTC
CDR3 protein: CASSDSTGGGYTF

clone size: NA
V gene: TRBV29-1
J gene: TRBJ1-1
D gene: NA
CDR3 DNA: TGCAGCTACATCTGGGGAACTGAAGCTTTCTTT
CDR3 protein: CSYIWGTEAFF

clone size: many
V gene: TRBV19
J gene: TRBJ1-2
D gene: NA
CDR3 DNA: TGTGCCAGTAGTATAGATCTGGCGGATGCTAACTATGGCTACACCTTC
CDR3 protein: CASSIDLADANYGYTF

clone size: many
V gene: TRBV3-1
J gene: TRBJ1-1
D gene: NA
CDR3 DNA: TGTGCCAGCAGCCAAGATTCGGGGAACACTGAAGCTTTCTTT
CDR3 protein: CASSQDSGNTEAFF

clone size: many
V gene: TRBV6-1
J gene: TRBJ1-5
D gene: NA
CDR3 DNA: TGTGCCAGCAGCATGACACCGAATCAGCCCCAGCATTTT
CDR3 protein: CASSMTPNQPQHF

clone size: many
V gene: TRBV12-3/TRBV12-4
J gene: TRBJ1-2
D gene: NA
CDR3 DNA: TGTGCCAGCAGAAACAGGGATGAGATTTATGGCTACACCTTC
CDR3 protein: CASRNRDEIYGYTF

clone size: NA
V gene: TRBV30
J gene: TRBJ2-2
D gene: TRBD2
CDR3 DNA: TGTGCCTGGAGTGTACGGCGGGGGGGCTTAGCCGGGGAGCTGTTTTTT
CDR3 protein: CAWSVRRGGLAGELFF

clone size: NA
V gene: TRBV11-2
J gene: TRBJ2-2
D gene: NA
CDR3 DNA: TGTGCCAGCAGCTTAATATTCAAGGTCGGGGAGCTGTTTTTT
CDR3 protein: CASSLIFKVGELFF

clone size: many
V gene: TRBV7-2
J gene: TRBJ2-3
D gene: NA
CDR3 DNA: TGTGCCAGCAGCTCCGTCGGGCGCACAGATACGCAGTATTTT
CDR3 protein: CASSSVGRTDTQYF

clone size: many
V gene: TRBV4-1
J gene: TRBJ1-1
D gene: NA
CDR3 DNA: TGTGCCAGCAGCCAAGGTCGCATGAACACTGAAGCTTTCTTT
CDR3 protein: CASSQGRMNTEAFF

clone size: NA
V gene: TRBV6-1
J gene: TRBJ2-7
D gene: TRBD1
CDR3 DNA: TGTGCCAGCAGTGCTCAACAGGGGGGCCTCGAGGAGCAGTACTTC
CDR3 protein: CASSAQQGGLEEQYF

clone size: many
V gene: TRBV10-2
J gene: TRBJ1-4
D gene: NA
CDR3 DNA: TGCGCCAGCAGTGAAGGGTTCAGTGAAAAACTGTTTTTT
CDR3 protein: CASSEGFSEKLFF

clone size: many
V gene: TRBV11-3
J gene: TRBJ1-1
D gene: TRBD1
CDR3 DNA: TGTGCCAGCAGCCGGACAGGGAAGGCCACTGAAGCTTTCTTT
CDR3 protein: CASSRTGKATEAFF

clone size: many
V gene: TRBV5-6
J gene: TRBJ1-2
D gene: NA
CDR3 DNA: TGTGCCAGCAGCCGCCAATTGGACTATGGCTACACCTTC
CDR3 protein: CASSRQLDYGYTF

clone size: NA
V gene: TRBV28
J gene: TRBJ2-3
D gene: NA
CDR3 DNA: TGTGCCAGCAGTTCAAATCGAGTGGGCACAGATACGCAGTATTTT
CDR3 protein: CASSSNRVGTDTQYF

clone size: many
V gene: TRBV20-1
J gene: TRBJ2-2
D gene: TRBD1
CDR3 DNA: TGCAGTGCTCCTCGACAGGGTCCGGGGGAGCTGTTTTTT
CDR3 protein: CSAPRQGPGELFF

clone size: many
V gene: TRBV30
J gene: TRBJ1-5
D gene: NA
CDR3 DNA: TGTGCCTGGGCTCGGGGGGCGGATCAGCCCCAGCATTTT
CDR3 protein: CAWARGADQPQHF

clone size: NA
V gene: TRBV7-9
J gene: TRBJ2-5
D gene: TRBD1
CDR3 DNA: TGTGCCAGCAGCTTAGCATCGACAGGGGGCAAGGAGACCCAGTACTTC
CDR3 protein: CASSLASTGGKETQYF

clone size: NA
V gene: TRBV7-9
J gene: TRBJ2-3
D gene: NA
CDR3 DNA: TGTGCCAGCAGCTTAGACTACACAGATACGCAGTATTTT
CDR3 protein: CASSLDYTDTQYF

clone size: NA
V gene: TRBV12-3/TRBV12-4
J gene: TRBJ2-1
D gene: NA
CDR3 DNA: TGTGCCAGCAGACTAGCCCTCTACAATGAGCAGTTCTTC
CDR3 protein: CASRLALYNEQFF

clone size: many
V gene: TRBV15
J gene: TRBJ2-2
D gene: TRBD2
CDR3 DNA: TGTGCCACCAGCAGAGTGGCTAGCGGAAACACCGGGGAGCTGTTTTTT
CDR3 protein: CATSRVASGNTGELFF

clone size: many
V gene: TRBV30
J gene: TRBJ1-1
D gene: NA
CDR3 DNA: TGTGCCTGGAGTGCCACAGTGAACACTGAAGCTTTCTTT
CDR3 protein: CAWSATVNTEAFF

clone size: many
V gene: TRBV30
J gene: TRBJ1-5
D gene: NA
CDR3 DNA: TGTGCCTGGGGGGGCCCTGACAGGAATCAGCCCCAGCATTTT
CDR3 protein: CAWGGPDRNQPQHF

clone size: many
V gene: TRBV9
J gene: TRBJ1-3
D gene: NA
CDR3 DNA: TGTGCCAGCAGCGCTGCGGGGAACGGAAACACCATATATTTT
CDR3 protein: CASSAAGNGNTIYF

clone size: many
V gene: TRBV6-1
J gene: TRBJ2-1
D gene: NA
CDR3 DNA: TGTGCCAGCAGTGACCCACCAACTAGCAAAAGCTCCTACAATGAGCAGTTCTTC
CDR3 protein: CASSDPPTSKSSYNEQFF

clone size: few
V gene: TRBV6-1
J gene: TRBJ1-2
D gene: TRBD1
CDR3 DNA: TGTGCCAGCAGGACCCTACAGGGGGCGCGAAACTATGGCTACACCTTC
CDR3 protein: CASRTLQGARNYGYTF

clone size: NA
V gene: TRBV5-1
J gene: TRBJ2-3
D gene: NA
CDR3 DNA: TGCGCCAGCAGCCAAGGACCCGCCCCCACAGATACGCAGTATTTT
CDR3 protein: CASSQGPAPTDTQYF

clone size: few
V gene: TRBV20-1
J gene: TRBJ1-1
D gene: NA
CDR3 DNA: TGCAGTGCTAGAGATCATCCAGGGAGACTGGGGGACACTGAAGCTTTCTTT
CDR3 protein: CSARDHPGRLGDTEAFF

clone size: many
V gene: TRBV27
J gene: TRBJ1-2
D gene: TRBD1
CDR3 DNA: TGTGCCAGCAGCCCGACAGGGGCTAACTATGGCTACACCTTC
CDR3 protein: CASSPTGANYGYTF

clone size: NA
V gene: TRBV3-1
J gene: TRBJ1-1
D gene: NA
CDR3 DNA: TGTGCCAGCAGCCAGGGGGACGGTGGGGGAAACACTGAAGCTTTCTTT
CDR3 protein: CASSQGDGGGNTEAFF

clone size: many
V gene: TRBV6-5
J gene: TRBJ2-6
D gene: NA
CDR3 DNA: TGTGCCAGCAGTTTAATCTCTGGGGCCAACGTCCTGACTTTC
CDR3 protein: CASSLISGANVLTF